The T cell receptor (beta chain) described here comes from a study of low-dose radiotherapy and immunotherapy resistance in tumors. In the study overall: With fractions of 0.5 Gy given every 2 weeks, Cohort 1 accumulated a total of 6.5 Gy. Individuals in Cohort 2 had 1 Gy per fraction every two weeks, adding up to 13 Gy over 26 weeks. The study gave patients oral aspirin 300 mg daily for four cycles from cycle 1 day 1.

The time point is: after trial treatment. The treatment was: LDRT plus nivolumab, ipilimumab, low-dose cyclophosphamide and aspirin (RACIN trial). Donors, who were enrolled in a single-arm phase I dose-escalation trial, received nivolumab, ipilimumab, aspirin, low-dose cyclophosphamide and low-dose radiotherapy. CDR3 length equals 13 residues. V shed 3 bases and J shed 6 bases, with 9 bases lying between them. TRAV- and TRBV-specific primers, spanning alpha and beta chains, primed first-strand cDNA. For amplifying TCRs, the PCR ran for approximately 21 cycles with Phusion, which was used together with a constant-region primer and the adapter on the V primers. TCRdb re-called the reads through MiXCR, storing one row per CDR3 protein. In the table there are 39,000 or so distinct CDR3 sequences, about a fifth of which are singletons.

The sample was PBMCs, taken after low-dose radiotherapy plus immunotherapy. The chain joins TRBV12-3 or TRBV12-4 to TRBJ1-5; D remains ambiguous. The receptor's source is a female donor with ovarian cancer. CDR3 sequence (DNA): TGTGCCAGCAGTTTCGGGCAGGTTCAGCCCCAGCATTTT. Protein product: CASSFGQVQPQHF.